This T cell receptor (beta chain) was obtained from a study of blood T cell repertoires in COVID-19. The overall study: The study drew acute and convalescent COVID-19 samples from the United States, Italy and Spain. The cDNA or gDNA used as material had been derived from T cells, B-cell-depleted T cells, or PBMCs.

CDR1 and CDR2 (germline): MNHEY, SVGAGI. There are 12 residues in the CDR3. Trimming stripped 7 bases from V and 2 bases from J, with 6 bases between. Authors' processing steps: For nucleated cells, counts were estimated from reference gene primer amplification. Assay used: immunoSEQ multiplex PCR; TCRdb lists only in-frame clones, some missing. The V and J calls and clone size were taken over from that table, and D and trimming were inferred from the DNA. The sample comprises 150,000 to 200,000 clones, about 83% of which are singletons, and about 0.95% rests with the top ten. This chain links TRBV6-5 with TRBJ1-3; unclear D gene. The clonotype comes from a woman under 30 who had recovered from COVID-19. What was sequenced was peripheral blood. CDR3 sequence reads: CASMEAGNTIYF. CDR3 DNA sequence: TGTGCCAGCATGGAGGCTGGAAACACCATATATTTT.